The rows below give T cell receptor beta chains drawn from one sample of a study of T cell responses to AZD1222 COVID-19 vaccine. Here immunoSEQ multiplex PCR was the method, and the copy in TCRdb shows in-frame clones only, minus some. The sample includes some 99,000 clones, approximately 84% of them seen just once. The specimen comprised peripheral blood, sampled 28 days after the second AZD1222 dose. The receptors come from an adult who received the AZD1222 COVID-19 vaccine. Both conserved end residues are part of each CDR3. D genes are given only for firm matches. A clone size is listed for some rows: how often the clone was seen (once, few, many), or a class if it is expanded.

j_call: TRBJ2-2; clone_size: NA; d_call: NA; v_call: TRBV6-5; cdr3_aa: CASFFSGELFF; cdr3_nt: TGTGCCAGCTTCTTCTCCGGGGAGCTGTTTTTT
j_call: TRBJ2-2; clone_size: NA; d_call: TRBD1; v_call: TRBV5-1; cdr3_aa: CASSSGQVNTGELFF; cdr3_nt: TGCGCCAGCAGCTCGGGACAGGTGAACACCGGGGAGCTGTTTTTT
j_call: TRBJ1-2; clone_size: once; d_call: NA; v_call: TRBV28; cdr3_aa: CASMSPVLYGYTF; cdr3_nt: TGTGCCAGCATGAGTCCAGTCCTCTATGGCTACACCTTC
j_call: TRBJ1-2; clone_size: once; d_call: NA; v_call: TRBV7-9; cdr3_aa: CASSLGGEGRHGYTF; cdr3_nt: TGTGCCAGCAGCTTAGGAGGGGAGGGGAGGCATGGCTACACCTTC
j_call: TRBJ1-1; clone_size: NA; d_call: NA; v_call: TRBV19; cdr3_aa: CASSKVPQGTEAFF; cdr3_nt: TGTGCCAGTAGTAAAGTCCCGCAGGGCACTGAAGCTTTCTTT
j_call: TRBJ1-5; clone_size: few; d_call: TRBD1; v_call: TRBV7-8; cdr3_aa: CASSLTGGDQPQHF; cdr3_nt: TGTGCCAGCAGCTTAACAGGGGGAGATCAGCCCCAGCATTTT
j_call: TRBJ1-2; clone_size: NA; d_call: NA; v_call: TRBV12-3/TRBV12-4; cdr3_aa: CASSFLGGGYTF; cdr3_nt: TGTGCCAGCAGTTTTTTGGGAGGTGGCTACACCTTC
j_call: TRBJ1-1; clone_size: NA; d_call: TRBD1; v_call: TRBV7-3; cdr3_aa: CASSPSGQGNTEAFF; cdr3_nt: TGTGCCAGCAGTCCATCGGGACAGGGGAACACTGAAGCTTTCTTT
j_call: TRBJ2-1; clone_size: few; d_call: NA; v_call: TRBV11-3; cdr3_aa: CASSQRVEQFF; cdr3_nt: TGTGCCAGCAGCCAGCGGGTAGAGCAGTTCTTC
j_call: TRBJ2-5; clone_size: NA; d_call: NA; v_call: TRBV2; cdr3_aa: CASSGAKGIVTQYF; cdr3_nt: TGTGCCAGCAGTGGTGCAAAGGGAATAGTGACCCAGTACTTC
j_call: TRBJ2-6; clone_size: NA; d_call: TRBD1; v_call: TRBV9; cdr3_aa: CASSVGGTGWSSGANVLTF; cdr3_nt: TGTGCCAGCAGCGTCGGAGGGACAGGTTGGTCCTCTGGGGCCAACGTCCTGACTTTC
j_call: TRBJ1-1; clone_size: few; d_call: NA; v_call: TRBV3-1/TRBV3-2; cdr3_aa: CASTDRVLNTEAFF; cdr3_nt: TGTGCCAGCACCGACAGAGTGTTGAACACTGAAGCTTTCTTT
j_call: TRBJ1-1; clone_size: NA; d_call: NA; v_call: TRBV5-5; cdr3_aa: CASSFTGKTEAFF; cdr3_nt: TGTGCCAGCAGCTTTACAGGGAAAACTGAAGCTTTCTTT
j_call: TRBJ2-1; clone_size: NA; d_call: NA; v_call: TRBV4-1; cdr3_aa: CASSQEKKSGFEQFF; cdr3_nt: TGCGCCAGCAGCCAAGAGAAAAAGAGCGGGTTCGAGCAGTTCTTC
j_call: TRBJ1-2; clone_size: NA; d_call: NA; v_call: TRBV29-1; cdr3_aa: CSVGGGDYGYTF; cdr3_nt: TGCAGCGTTGGGGGAGGGGACTATGGCTACACCTTC
j_call: TRBJ2-7; clone_size: NA; d_call: NA; v_call: TRBV21-1; cdr3_aa: CASSKGGSYEQYF; cdr3_nt: TGTGCCAGCAGCAAGGGGGGTTCTTACGAGCAGTACTTC
j_call: TRBJ1-5; clone_size: NA; d_call: TRBD1; v_call: TRBV2; cdr3_aa: CASSYGQGLVAQPQHF; cdr3_nt: TGTGCCAGCAGTTATGGACAGGGTTTGGTAGCTCAGCCCCAGCATTTT
j_call: TRBJ1-4; clone_size: NA; d_call: NA; v_call: TRBV3-1/TRBV3-2; cdr3_aa: CASSQARDGEKLFF; cdr3_nt: TGTGCCAGCAGCCAAGCCCGGGATGGAGAAAAACTGTTTTTT
j_call: TRBJ2-5; clone_size: once; d_call: NA; v_call: TRBV6-5; cdr3_aa: CASSYGRVSGTQYF; cdr3_nt: TGTGCCAGCAGTTACGGCAGGGTGTCTGGGACCCAGTACTTC
j_call: TRBJ2-5; clone_size: NA; d_call: NA; v_call: TRBV19; cdr3_aa: CASSRQVPQETQYF; cdr3_nt: TGTGCCAGTAGTCGTCAGGTCCCTCAAGAGACCCAGTACTTC
j_call: TRBJ1-1; clone_size: NA; d_call: TRBD1; v_call: TRBV18; cdr3_aa: CASSLGQGGYTEAFF; cdr3_nt: TGTGCCAGCTCACTAGGACAGGGTGGCTACACTGAAGCTTTCTTT
j_call: TRBJ2-5; clone_size: once; d_call: NA; v_call: TRBV7-9; cdr3_aa: CASSRGQLQETQYF; cdr3_nt: TGTGCCAGCAGCCGCGGACAGCTCCAAGAGACCCAGTACTTC
j_call: TRBJ1-1; clone_size: NA; d_call: NA; v_call: TRBV6-5; cdr3_aa: CASSYGGTEAFF; cdr3_nt: TGTGCCAGCAGTTACGGGGGGACTGAAGCTTTCTTT
j_call: TRBJ1-1; clone_size: NA; d_call: NA; v_call: TRBV11-2; cdr3_aa: CASSLQQGIPNTEAFF; cdr3_nt: TGTGCCAGCAGCTTACAGCAGGGCATACCGAACACTGAAGCTTTCTTT
j_call: TRBJ1-2; clone_size: NA; d_call: TRBD1; v_call: TRBV4-3; cdr3_aa: CASSPKSGDRDYVSGYTF; cdr3_nt: TGCGCCAGCAGCCCCAAGTCCGGAGACAGGGACTACGTGAGCGGCTACACCTTC
j_call: TRBJ1-2; clone_size: few; d_call: NA; v_call: TRBV5-7; cdr3_aa: CASSLVTYGYTF; cdr3_nt: TGTGCCAGCAGCTTGGTCACCTATGGCTACACCTTC
j_call: TRBJ2-4; clone_size: NA; d_call: NA; v_call: TRBV6-5; cdr3_aa: CASSRDSYAKNIQYF; cdr3_nt: TGTGCCAGCAGTCGCGACAGTTATGCCAAAAACATTCAGTACTTC
j_call: TRBJ2-7; clone_size: NA; d_call: NA; v_call: TRBV2; cdr3_aa: CASWVDGYEQYF; cdr3_nt: TGTGCCAGCTGGGTAGACGGCTACGAGCAGTACTTC
j_call: TRBJ1-5; clone_size: NA; d_call: NA; v_call: TRBV19; cdr3_aa: CASSPDSSYQPQHF; cdr3_nt: TGTGCCAGTAGCCCCGACAGCAGTTATCAGCCCCAGCATTTT
j_call: TRBJ2-2; clone_size: NA; d_call: TRBD2; v_call: TRBV7-8; cdr3_aa: CASSLGQAGGSYTGELFF; cdr3_nt: TGTGCCAGCAGCTTAGGCCAAGCGGGAGGTTCGTACACCGGGGAGCTGTTTTTT
j_call: TRBJ2-6; clone_size: NA; d_call: NA; v_call: TRBV2; cdr3_aa: CASSEQGANVLTF; cdr3_nt: TGTGCCAGCAGTGAACAAGGGGCCAACGTCCTGACTTTC
j_call: TRBJ2-5; clone_size: NA; d_call: NA; v_call: TRBV4-2; cdr3_aa: CASSQEDKIQETQYF; cdr3_nt: TGTGCCAGCAGCCAAGAGGATAAGATACAAGAGACCCAGTACTTC
j_call: TRBJ1-5; clone_size: NA; d_call: NA; v_call: TRBV4-1; cdr3_aa: CASSPGGGGRNQPQHF; cdr3_nt: TGCGCCAGCAGCCCTGGGGGTGGAGGTCGCAATCAGCCCCAGCATTTT
j_call: TRBJ1-3; clone_size: NA; d_call: NA; v_call: TRBV9; cdr3_aa: CASSQIIGPLYF; cdr3_nt: TGTGCCAGCAGCCAGATAATAGGACCTTTATATTTT
j_call: TRBJ2-1; clone_size: NA; d_call: TRBD2; v_call: TRBV12-5; cdr3_aa: CASGLVSWVSGGSYNEQFF; cdr3_nt: TGTGCTAGTGGTTTGGTCTCTTGGGTTAGCGGGGGCTCCTACAATGAGCAGTTCTTC
j_call: TRBJ1-2; clone_size: NA; d_call: NA; v_call: TRBV7-2; cdr3_aa: CASSLVPGSYGYTF; cdr3_nt: TGTGCCAGCAGCTTAGTTCCGGGGAGCTATGGCTACACCTTC
j_call: TRBJ2-7; clone_size: NA; d_call: NA; v_call: TRBV25-1; cdr3_aa: CASARMGSQYEQYF; cdr3_nt: TGTGCCAGCGCCCGAATGGGCAGCCAGTACGAGCAGTACTTC
j_call: TRBJ1-2; clone_size: NA; d_call: NA; v_call: TRBV5-1; cdr3_aa: CASSTTAQGYGYTF; cdr3_nt: TGCGCCAGCAGCACCACCGCACAGGGCTATGGCTACACCTTC
j_call: TRBJ2-2; clone_size: NA; d_call: TRBD2; v_call: TRBV18; cdr3_aa: CASSPGTSWRELFF; cdr3_nt: TGTGCCAGCTCACCCGGGACTAGCTGGCGGGAGCTGTTTTTT
j_call: TRBJ2-1; clone_size: NA; d_call: TRBD2; v_call: TRBV2; cdr3_aa: CASRGGYNEQFF; cdr3_nt: TGTGCCAGCCGCGGGGGATACAATGAGCAGTTCTTC
j_call: TRBJ2-1; clone_size: once; d_call: TRBD1; v_call: TRBV5-1; cdr3_aa: CASSLQTGGGGRNEQFF; cdr3_nt: TGCGCCAGCAGCTTACAAACAGGGGGCGGTGGAAGGAATGAGCAGTTCTTC
j_call: TRBJ2-7; clone_size: NA; d_call: NA; v_call: TRBV2; cdr3_aa: CASSVQGSGNEQYF; cdr3_nt: TGTGCCAGCAGTGTACAGGGATCGGGCAACGAGCAGTACTTC
j_call: TRBJ2-7; clone_size: many; d_call: TRBD2; v_call: TRBV9; cdr3_aa: CASSRGLAGYEQYF; cdr3_nt: TGTGCCAGCAGCCGCGGACTAGCTGGCTACGAGCAGTACTTC
j_call: TRBJ1-1; clone_size: NA; d_call: NA; v_call: TRBV18; cdr3_aa: CASSPTGSGTEAFF; cdr3_nt: TGTGCCAGCTCACCAACGGGATCCGGGACTGAAGCTTTCTTT
j_call: TRBJ2-5; clone_size: NA; d_call: NA; v_call: TRBV27; cdr3_aa: CASSFHSQETQYF; cdr3_nt: TGTGCCAGCAGTTTTCATAGCCAAGAGACCCAGTACTTC
j_call: TRBJ2-3; clone_size: NA; d_call: TRBD2; v_call: TRBV27; cdr3_aa: CASIRGGASTDTQYF; cdr3_nt: TGTGCCAGCATCCGGGGGGGGGCCAGCACAGATACGCAGTATTTT
j_call: TRBJ2-1; clone_size: NA; d_call: TRBD2; v_call: TRBV6-5; cdr3_aa: CASSWGAGEVDEQFF; cdr3_nt: TGTGCCAGCAGTTGGGGAGCGGGAGAGGTCGATGAGCAGTTCTTC
j_call: TRBJ1-2; clone_size: NA; d_call: NA; v_call: TRBV29-1; cdr3_aa: CSVVEGGYGYTF; cdr3_nt: TGCAGCGTTGTAGAGGGGGGATATGGCTACACCTTC
j_call: TRBJ2-7; clone_size: NA; d_call: NA; v_call: TRBV5-1; cdr3_aa: CATTTGLGSYEQYF; cdr3_nt: TGCGCCACGACTACAGGGCTGGGCTCCTACGAGCAGTACTTC
j_call: TRBJ2-7; clone_size: NA; d_call: NA; v_call: TRBV18; cdr3_aa: CASSPSSSYEQYF; cdr3_nt: TGTGCCAGCTCACCATCGAGCTCCTACGAGCAGTACTTC
j_call: TRBJ1-5; clone_size: NA; d_call: TRBD1; v_call: TRBV5-1; cdr3_aa: CASSLGSYGQGDNQPQHF; cdr3_nt: TGCGCCAGCAGCTTGGGATCATATGGACAGGGGGATAATCAGCCCCAGCATTTT
j_call: TRBJ1-5; clone_size: NA; d_call: NA; v_call: TRBV19; cdr3_aa: CASSIQAGQPQHF; cdr3_nt: TGTGCCAGTAGTATACAGGCAGGTCAGCCCCAGCATTTT
j_call: TRBJ2-7; clone_size: NA; d_call: NA; v_call: TRBV11-3; cdr3_aa: CASSPPDRFSYEQYF; cdr3_nt: TGTGCCAGCAGCCCCCCTGATCGGTTCTCCTACGAGCAGTACTTC
j_call: TRBJ1-1; clone_size: few; d_call: NA; v_call: TRBV9; cdr3_aa: CASSVGLTGGEAFF; cdr3_nt: TGTGCCAGCAGCGTAGGCCTCACCGGGGGTGAAGCTTTCTTT
j_call: TRBJ1-5; clone_size: NA; d_call: NA; v_call: TRBV6-5; cdr3_aa: CASSDSDQPQHF; cdr3_nt: TGTGCCAGCAGTGACTCAGATCAGCCCCAGCATTTT
j_call: TRBJ1-1; clone_size: NA; d_call: NA; v_call: TRBV12-3/TRBV12-4; cdr3_aa: CASSWGENTEAFF; cdr3_nt: TGTGCCAGCAGTTGGGGGGAGAACACTGAAGCTTTCTTT
j_call: TRBJ2-4; clone_size: NA; d_call: TRBD1; v_call: TRBV29-1; cdr3_aa: CSVFPGGNIQYF; cdr3_nt: TGCAGCGTTTTCCCAGGGGGAAACATTCAGTACTTC